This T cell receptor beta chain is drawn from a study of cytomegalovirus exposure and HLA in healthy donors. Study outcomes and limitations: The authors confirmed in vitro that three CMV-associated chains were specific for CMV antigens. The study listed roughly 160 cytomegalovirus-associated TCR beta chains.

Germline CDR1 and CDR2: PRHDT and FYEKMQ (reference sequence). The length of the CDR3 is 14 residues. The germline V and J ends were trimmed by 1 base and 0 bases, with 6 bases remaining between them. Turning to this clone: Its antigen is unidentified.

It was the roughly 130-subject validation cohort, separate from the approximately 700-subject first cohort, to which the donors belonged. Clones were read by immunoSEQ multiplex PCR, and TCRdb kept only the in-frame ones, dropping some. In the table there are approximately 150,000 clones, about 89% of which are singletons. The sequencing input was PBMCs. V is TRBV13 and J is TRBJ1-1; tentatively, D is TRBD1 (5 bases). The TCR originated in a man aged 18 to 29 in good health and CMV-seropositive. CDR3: CASSLDRLNTEAFF. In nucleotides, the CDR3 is TGTGCCAGCAGCTTAGACAGGTTGAACACTGAAGCTTTCTTT.